Below, 7 T cell receptor beta chains from the same sample are listed, as sequenced in a study of T cells expressing NK-cell markers. TCRdb re-called the 5' RACE reads and shows each CDR3 protein once, DNA omitted. This sample's table reports 200,000 to 300,000 distinct CDR3 sequences. The sample taken for sequencing was blood T cells: a sorted CD56 or NKG2C T cell subset, CD4+ or CD8+ T cells, or bulk PBMC T cells (not recorded which). These receptors originate from a woman aged 18-70 years in good health.

The CDR3 loop reads CASRPGTGYNSPLHF. The V gene is TRBV25-1, the J gene TRBJ1-6; lacking DNA, the TRBD1 call made by TCRdb goes unchecked. Germline CDR1 is MGHDK and CDR2 is SYGVNS. The length of the CDR3 is 15 residues.

The rearrangement links TRBV20-1 to TRBJ2-3; TCRdb's assignment of TRBD2 cannot be checked, as there is no DNA. Germline lookup yields CDR1 DFQATT and CDR2 SNEGSKA (reference sequence). This CDR3 spans 14 amino acids. The CDR3 reads CSEGLAGYTDTQYF.

The chain links TRBV27 to TRBJ1-4. The CDR3 contains 14 residues. Germline V lookup: CDR1 MNHEY, CDR2 SMNVEV (reference sequence). The CDR3: CASSLTPTNEKLFF. Drawing the rest from reference TRBV27 and TRBJ1-4, the complete variable domain is EAQVTQNPRYLITVTGKKLTVTCSQNMNHEYMSWYRQDPGLGLRQIYYSMNVEVTDKGDVPEGYKVSRKEKRNFPLILESPSPNQTSLYFCASSLTPTNEKLFFGSGTQLSVL.

The J gene is TRBJ2-1, the V gene TRBV20-1; with no DNA, the TCRdb D assignment of TRBD2 cannot be verified. Germline V gene sequence: CDR1 DFQATT, CDR2 SNEGSKA (reference sequence). The CDR3 consists of 15 residues. CDR3 in amino acids: CSALRLAGEYNEQFF.

This CDR3 is CSARGTSTGYYGYTF. The V call is TRBV20-1, the J call TRBJ1-2; TCRdb's D gene call, TRBD1, goes unchecked for lack of DNA. This CDR3 has 15 residues. Germline CDR1 is DFQATT and CDR2 is SNEGSKA (reference sequence).

The genes are TRBV11-2 and TRBJ2-4; there is no DNA to check the TCRdb D call of TRBD2. CDR1 and CDR2 (germline): SGHAT, FQNNGV. The CDR3 contains 19 residues. CDR3 residues: CASSFGTSGGALAKNIQYF.

This rearrangement joins TRBV6-1 to TRBJ2-2; TCRdb reports TRBD1, a call that lacks DNA to check it against. The CDR3 length is 16 residues. The germline gives CDR1 MNHNS, CDR2 SASEGT. The CDR3 is CASRLGTSRNTGELFF.